This T cell receptor beta chain stems from a study of beta chain features in type 1 diabetes (dated by TCRdb to 2017 to 2018). In terms of the full investigation: Mean age, gender distribution, total cell number and subset yield did not differ between patients and healthy donors. A total of around 110,000,000 sorted cells were examined across all samples, and RNA yield correlated strongly with the number of cells per subset. The study compared the TCRB repertoires of sorted circulating CD4+ T cell subsets in recently diagnosed type 1 diabetes patients with those in matched healthy donors. Whereas all 30 or so donors provided naive and central memory subsets, regulatory and stem cell-like memory subsets were isolated from just 8 patients and about 8 healthy donors. What the authors observed across the whole study: Naive, central memory and regulatory TCRB repertoires appeared to be more alike among patients than among healthy donors. In all four CD4+ subsets, TCRB CDR3 length was moderately but significantly shorter in type 1 diabetes patients. At VDJ recombination sites, patients with type 1 diabetes made fewer insertions and deleted more nucleotides, a pattern implying thymic rearrangement abnormalities. Because cDNA rather than genomic DNA was sequenced, highly expressing activated cells could have been over-represented, although no difference in activation and CD3 levels was found between groups. Because the HLA sub-analyses included only small numbers of individuals, any influence of HLA type on TCRB rearrangement was left unresolved. PCR may preferentially amplify shorter templates, but because patient and control samples were amplified and corrected together, any resulting skew would affect both groups equally.

Each donor gave one peripheral blood draw, approximately 0.11 L on average, collected into heparinised tubes. Using a panel that included CD45RO, CCR7, CD25, CD127, CD95 and CD27, naive, central memory, regulatory and stem cell-like memory CD4+ T cells were sorted on a BD FACSAria II. Purity was above 95% for every sorted population. Right away, PBMCs were isolated by Lymphoprep density gradient centrifugation and were stained directly, with no culture step. To minimize batch effects, samples were stained and sorted in pairs, one healthy donor with one patient per experiment. The entire isolated RNA was reverse transcribed using the High Capacity cDNA Reverse Transcription Kit, and thus expressed TCRB transcripts were sequenced. Naive, central memory and regulatory T cell samples underwent deep immunoSEQ sequencing, averaging approximately 3.3 million total reads per sample. Sorted cells were lysed in RLT buffer and RNA was extracted with DNase-treated RNeasy Micro or Mini kits, depending on cell number. To prevent cross-contamination, every cell subset was processed on its own, while patient and healthy donor samples were processed together. The immunoSEQ multiplex PCR was used to amplify TCRB sequences from cDNA, yielding 87-bp fragments that span the CDR3 region. Sequencing of the amplicons was done on the Illumina HiSeq platform. For the original study's pipeline: PCR bias was corrected computationally using synthetic template baselines, and reads within Hamming distance 2 were collapsed, with unmergeable singletons discarded. By aligning reads against IMGT, V, D and J genes, CDR3 length, and insertions or deletions at six rearrangement sites were assigned. Within each subset, clonotype counts were normalized to sorted cell number, after which true diversity and Gini coefficients were computed with the tcR R package. The overlap coefficient, calculated on TCRB nucleotide sequences, was used to quantify repertoire sharing. TCRdb took this table from immuneACCESS and kept in-frame rearrangements with V and J called. Such tables lack part of the clones; where checked against another copy, unresolved V genes explain under half of the gap, and the rest is unexplained. V, J and clone size are taken as reported in that table, and D and trimming were inferred from the DNA itself. The sample table holds about 38,000 clones, of which 50% to 75% were seen once. Around 2% of the sample is held by the ten biggest clonotypes.

As regards this clone: Its binding antigen is unknown. No qualities accompany the bases; no much larger clone lies one base away.

The germline V gene yields SGDLS for CDR1 and YYNGEE for CDR2. Trimming removed 4 bases from V and 6 bases from J; the gene matches leave 12 bases unexplained. From its cysteine to its phenylalanine, the CDR3 spans 16 amino acids. Only the CDR3 DNA stays, 48 bases, in frame from base 1. Sequencing input: Tregs from blood. The cell subset or site label corresponds to: regulatory CD4+ T cells. This TCR was recovered from a woman in her thirties in good health. The chain is assembled from TRBV9 and TRBJ2-3; a stretch of 9 junction bases matches TRBD2. The CDR3 protein: CASSSVAGAGGDTQYF. The DNA sequence follows: TGTGCCAGCAGCTCCGTAGCGGGTGCGGGAGGGGATACGCAGTATTTT. Full variable domain (CDR3 extended with the reference TRBV9 and TRBJ2-3 proteins): DSGVTQTPKHLITATGQRVTLRCSPRSGDLSVYWYQQSLDQGLQFLIQYYNGEERAKGNILERFSAQQFPDLHSELNLSSLELGDSALYFCASSSVAGAGGDTQYFGPGTRLTVL.